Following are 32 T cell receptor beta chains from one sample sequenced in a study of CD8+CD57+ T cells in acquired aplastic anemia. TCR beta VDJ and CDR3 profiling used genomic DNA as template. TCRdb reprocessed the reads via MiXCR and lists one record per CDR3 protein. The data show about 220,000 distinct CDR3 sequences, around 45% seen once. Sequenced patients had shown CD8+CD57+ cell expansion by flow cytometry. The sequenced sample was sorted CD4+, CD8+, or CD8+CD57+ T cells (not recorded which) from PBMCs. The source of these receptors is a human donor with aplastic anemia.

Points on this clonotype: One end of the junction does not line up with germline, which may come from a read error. The CDR3 bases are TGTGCCAGTAGTATCCAACGACAGTTCGGGTACGAGCAGTACTTT. This gives the protein CASSIQRQFGYEQYF. The V and J genes are TRBV19 and TRBJ2-7, with TRBD1 as a possible D gene (5 bases). CDR3 length: 15 amino acids. Looked up from germline, CDR1 is LNHDA and CDR2 is SQIVND (reference sequence).

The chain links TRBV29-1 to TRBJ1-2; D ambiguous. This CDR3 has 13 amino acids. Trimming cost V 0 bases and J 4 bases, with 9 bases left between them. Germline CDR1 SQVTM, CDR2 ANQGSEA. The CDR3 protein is CSVEEGRPYGYTF. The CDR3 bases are TGCAGCGTTGAAGAGGGCAGGCCCTATGGCTACACCTTC.

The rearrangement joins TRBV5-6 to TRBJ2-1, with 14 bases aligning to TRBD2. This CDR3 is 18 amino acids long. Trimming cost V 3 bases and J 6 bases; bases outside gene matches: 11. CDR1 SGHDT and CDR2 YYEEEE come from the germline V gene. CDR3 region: CASSSFGKTSGGGNEQFF. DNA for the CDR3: TGTGCCAGCAGCTCCTTCGGGAAGACTAGCGGGGGGGGCAATGAGCAGTTCTTC.

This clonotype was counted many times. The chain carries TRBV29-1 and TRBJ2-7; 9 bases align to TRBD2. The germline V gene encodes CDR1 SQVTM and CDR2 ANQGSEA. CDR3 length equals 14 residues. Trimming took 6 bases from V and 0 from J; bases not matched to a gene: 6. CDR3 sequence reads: CSVPTSGSSYEQYF. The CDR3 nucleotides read TGCAGCGTCCCGACTAGCGGTAGCTCCTACGAGCAGTACTTC.

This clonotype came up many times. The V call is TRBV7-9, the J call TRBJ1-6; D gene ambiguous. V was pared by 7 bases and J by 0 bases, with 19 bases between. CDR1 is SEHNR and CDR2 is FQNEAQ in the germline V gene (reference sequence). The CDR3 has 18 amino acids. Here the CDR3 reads CASTLGSVQSSYNSPLHF. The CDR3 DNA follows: TGTGCCAGCACCCTAGGGAGCGTCCAGAGCTCCTATAATTCACCCCTCCACTTT.

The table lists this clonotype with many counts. In nucleotides, the CDR3 is TGCGCCAGCAGCCAACGAACGCCGTACAATGAGCAGTTCTTC. It is translated as CASSQRTPYNEQFF. This rearrangement joins TRBV4-3 to TRBJ2-1; D gene unclear. The V end lost 2 bases, the J end lost 4 bases, and 9 bases lay between the germline ends. The germline CDR1 and CDR2 sequences are LGHNA and YSLEER. The CDR3 extends over 14 amino acids.

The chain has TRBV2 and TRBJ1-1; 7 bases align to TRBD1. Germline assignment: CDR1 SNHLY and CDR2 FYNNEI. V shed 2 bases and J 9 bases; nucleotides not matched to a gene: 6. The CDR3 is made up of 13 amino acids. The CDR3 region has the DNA TGTGCCAGCAGTGAACGTCAGGGGGGAAAAGCTTTCTTT. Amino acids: CASSERQGGKAFF.

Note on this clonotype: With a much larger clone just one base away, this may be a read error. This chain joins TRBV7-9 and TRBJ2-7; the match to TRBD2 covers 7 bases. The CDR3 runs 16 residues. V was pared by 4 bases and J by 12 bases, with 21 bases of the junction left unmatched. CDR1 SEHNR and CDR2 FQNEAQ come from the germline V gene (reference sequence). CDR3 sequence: CASSSWGYASGEGRYF. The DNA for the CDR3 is TGTGCCAGCAGCTCCTGGGGATATGCTAGCGGAGAAGGGCGGTACTTC.

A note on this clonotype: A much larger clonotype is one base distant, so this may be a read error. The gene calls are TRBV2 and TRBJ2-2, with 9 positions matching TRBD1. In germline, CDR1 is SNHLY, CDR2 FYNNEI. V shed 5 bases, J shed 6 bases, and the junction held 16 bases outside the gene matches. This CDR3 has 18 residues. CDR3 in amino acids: CASSPRSPGQGTAGELFF. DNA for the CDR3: TGTGCCAGCAGTCCCCGATCTCCGGGACAGGGAACCGCCGGGGAGCTGTTTTTT.

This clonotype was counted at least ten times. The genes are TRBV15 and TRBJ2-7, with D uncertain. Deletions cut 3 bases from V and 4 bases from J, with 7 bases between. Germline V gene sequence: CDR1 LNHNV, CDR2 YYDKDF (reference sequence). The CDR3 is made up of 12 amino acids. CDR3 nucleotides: TGTGCCACCAGCAGGGATTCATACGAGCAGTACTTC. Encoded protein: CATSRDSYEQYF.

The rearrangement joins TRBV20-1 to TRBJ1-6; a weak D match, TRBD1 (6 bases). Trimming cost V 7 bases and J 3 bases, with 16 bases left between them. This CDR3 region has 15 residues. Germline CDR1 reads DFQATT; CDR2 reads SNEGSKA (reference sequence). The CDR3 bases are TGCAGTGTTAGGACAGCCAGGGACTATAATTCACCCCTCCACTTT. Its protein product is CSVRTARDYNSPLHF.

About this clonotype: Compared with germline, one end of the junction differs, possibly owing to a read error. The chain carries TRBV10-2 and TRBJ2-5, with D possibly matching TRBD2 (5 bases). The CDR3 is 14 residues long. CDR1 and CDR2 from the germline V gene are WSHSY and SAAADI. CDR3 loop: CASSTRGDQETQYF. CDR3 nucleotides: TGTGCCAGCAGTACCCGGGGAGACCAAGAGACCCAGTACTTC.

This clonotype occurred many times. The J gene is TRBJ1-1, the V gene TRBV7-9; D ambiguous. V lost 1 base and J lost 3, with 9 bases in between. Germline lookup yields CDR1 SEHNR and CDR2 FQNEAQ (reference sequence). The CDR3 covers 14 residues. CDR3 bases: TGTGCCAGCAGCTTAGTTGAGGTGGACACTGAAGCTTTCTTT. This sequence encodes CASSLVEVDTEAFF.

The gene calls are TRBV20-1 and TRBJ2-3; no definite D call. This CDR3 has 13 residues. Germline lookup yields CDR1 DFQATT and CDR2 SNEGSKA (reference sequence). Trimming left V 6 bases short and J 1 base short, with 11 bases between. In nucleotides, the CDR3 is TGCAGTGCCTTCAACAGCCGCACAGATACGCAGTATTTT. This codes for CSAFNSRTDTQYF.

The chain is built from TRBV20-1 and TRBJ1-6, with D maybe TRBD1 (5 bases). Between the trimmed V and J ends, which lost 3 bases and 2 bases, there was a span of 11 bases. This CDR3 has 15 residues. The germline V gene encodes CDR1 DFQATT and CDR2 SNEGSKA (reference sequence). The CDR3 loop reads CSARAGQTYNSPLHF. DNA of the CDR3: TGCAGTGCTAGGGCAGGACAAACCTATAATTCACCCCTCCACTTT.

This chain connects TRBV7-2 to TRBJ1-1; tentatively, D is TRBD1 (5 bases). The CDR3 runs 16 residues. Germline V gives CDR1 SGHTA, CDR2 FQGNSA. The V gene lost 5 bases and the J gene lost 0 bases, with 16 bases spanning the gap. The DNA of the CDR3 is TGTGCCAGCAGCCTCAGGGAAACGATAGTGAACACTGAAGCTTTCTTT. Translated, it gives CASSLRETIVNTEAFF. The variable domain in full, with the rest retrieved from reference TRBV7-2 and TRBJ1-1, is GAGVSQSPSNKVTEKGKDVELRCDPISGHTALYWYRQSLGQGLEFLIYFQGNSAPDKSGLPSDRFSAERTGGSVSTLTIQRTQQEDSAVYLCASSLRETIVNTEAFFGQGTRLTVV.

CDR3 residues: CASSLAGTGGWGYTF. The CDR3 region has the DNA TGTGCCAGCAGCTTAGCGGGGACAGGCGGTTGGGGCTACACCTTC. The rearrangement uses TRBV7-9 and TRBJ1-2; TRBD1 matches 8 bases. V was pared by 0 bases and J by 8 bases, with 8 bases of the junction left unmatched. The germline V gene has CDR1 SEHNR and CDR2 FQNEAQ (reference sequence). This CDR3 is built from 15 residues.

Written as DNA, the CDR3 is TGTGCCAGCAGCGTACTGGGACTAGCTTCCGAGCAGTACTTC. Translation gives CASSVLGLASEQYF. The V and J genes are TRBV9 and TRBJ2-7; 9 positions agree with TRBD2. Germline V gene sequence: CDR1 SGDLS, CDR2 YYNGEE. The CDR3 sequence is 14 residues long. V was clipped by 1 base and J by 6 bases; unmatched bases: 5.

CDR3 bases: TGTGCCAGTAGTCACGGACAGGGGGCTTCGGTAGGCACTGAAGCTTTCTTT. Translated: CASSHGQGASVGTEAFF. The chain links TRBV19 to TRBJ1-1; 11 bases fit TRBD1. The CDR3 is 17 residues long. Looked up from germline, CDR1 is LNHDA and CDR2 is SQIVND (reference sequence). J was trimmed by 4 bases and V by 5 bases; bases with no gene match: 12.

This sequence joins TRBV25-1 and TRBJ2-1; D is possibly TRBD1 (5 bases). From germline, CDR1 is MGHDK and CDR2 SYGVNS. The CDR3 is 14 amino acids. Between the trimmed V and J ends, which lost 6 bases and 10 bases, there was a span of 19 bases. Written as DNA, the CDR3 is TGTGCCAGCAGCGTAGCTCAGGGCCCCTACGAGCAGTTCTTC. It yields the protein CASSVAQGPYEQFF.

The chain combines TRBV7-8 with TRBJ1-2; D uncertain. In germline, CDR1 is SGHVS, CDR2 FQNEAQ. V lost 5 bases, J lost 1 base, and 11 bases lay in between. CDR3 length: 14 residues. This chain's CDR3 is CASSGGPFNYGYTF. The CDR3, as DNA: TGTGCCAGCAGCGGCGGGCCTTTTAACTATGGCTACACCTTC.

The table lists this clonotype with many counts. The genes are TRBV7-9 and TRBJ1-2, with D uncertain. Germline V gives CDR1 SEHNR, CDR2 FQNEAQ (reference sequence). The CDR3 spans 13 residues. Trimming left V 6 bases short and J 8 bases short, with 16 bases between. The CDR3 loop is CASSWSDEPGYTF. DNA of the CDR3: TGTGCCAGCAGTTGGTCGGATGAGCCAGGCTACACCTTC.

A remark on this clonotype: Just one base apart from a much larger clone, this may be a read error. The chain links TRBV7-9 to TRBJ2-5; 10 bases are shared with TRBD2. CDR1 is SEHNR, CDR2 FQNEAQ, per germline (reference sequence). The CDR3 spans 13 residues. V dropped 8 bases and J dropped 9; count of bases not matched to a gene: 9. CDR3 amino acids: CASGPGTSVAQYF. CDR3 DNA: TGTGCCAGCGGCCCCGGGACTAGCGTAGCCCAGTACTTC.

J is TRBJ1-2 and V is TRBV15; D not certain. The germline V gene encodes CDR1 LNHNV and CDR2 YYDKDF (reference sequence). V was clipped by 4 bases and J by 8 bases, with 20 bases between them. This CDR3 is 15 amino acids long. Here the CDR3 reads CATSKRPNPREGYTF. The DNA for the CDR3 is TGTGCCACCAGCAAACGACCAAACCCGAGGGAGGGCTACACCTTC.

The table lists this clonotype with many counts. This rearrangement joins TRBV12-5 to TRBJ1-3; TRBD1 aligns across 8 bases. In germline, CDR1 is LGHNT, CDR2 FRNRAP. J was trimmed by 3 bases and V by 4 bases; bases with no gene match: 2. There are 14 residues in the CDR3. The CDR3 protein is CASGSGQGGNTIYF. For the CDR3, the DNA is TGTGCTAGTGGTTCCGGACAGGGTGGAAACACCATATATTTT.

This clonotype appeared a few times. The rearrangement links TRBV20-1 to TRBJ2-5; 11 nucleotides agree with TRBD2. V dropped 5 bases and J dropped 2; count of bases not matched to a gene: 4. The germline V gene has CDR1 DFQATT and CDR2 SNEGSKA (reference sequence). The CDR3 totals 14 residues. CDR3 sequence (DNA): TGCAGTGCTCTCCTAGCGGGGGGACAAGAGACCCAGTACTTC. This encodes CSALLAGGQETQYF.

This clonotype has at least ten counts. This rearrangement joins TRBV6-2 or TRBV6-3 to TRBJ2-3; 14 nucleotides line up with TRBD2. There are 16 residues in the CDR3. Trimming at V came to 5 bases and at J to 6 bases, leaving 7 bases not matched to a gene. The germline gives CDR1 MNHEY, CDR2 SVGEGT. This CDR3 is CASSTLRLAGGDTQYF. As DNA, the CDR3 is TGTGCCAGCAGTACGCTTAGACTAGCGGGAGGGGATACGCAGTATTTT.

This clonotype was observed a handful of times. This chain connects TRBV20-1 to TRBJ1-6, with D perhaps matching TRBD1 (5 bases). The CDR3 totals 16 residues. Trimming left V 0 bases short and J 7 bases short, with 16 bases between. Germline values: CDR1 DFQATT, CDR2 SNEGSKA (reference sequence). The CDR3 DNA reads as TGCAGTGCTAGAGATCAGGGACCGTGGGGGAATTCACCCCTCCACTTT. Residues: CSARDQGPWGNSPLHF.

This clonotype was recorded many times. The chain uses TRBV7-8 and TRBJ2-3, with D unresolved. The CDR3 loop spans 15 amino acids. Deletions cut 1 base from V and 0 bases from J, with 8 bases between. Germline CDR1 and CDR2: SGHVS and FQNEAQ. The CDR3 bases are TGTGCCAGCAGCTTAGTCGGCACTAGCACAGATACGCAGTATTTT. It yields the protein CASSLVGTSTDTQYF.

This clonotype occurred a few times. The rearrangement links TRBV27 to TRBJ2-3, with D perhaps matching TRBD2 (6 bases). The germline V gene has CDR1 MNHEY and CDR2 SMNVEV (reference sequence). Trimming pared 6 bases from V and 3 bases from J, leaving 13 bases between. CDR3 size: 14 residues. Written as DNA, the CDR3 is TGTGCCAGCAGCCACCCACGGGAGACAGATACGCAGTATTTT. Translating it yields CASSHPRETDTQYF.

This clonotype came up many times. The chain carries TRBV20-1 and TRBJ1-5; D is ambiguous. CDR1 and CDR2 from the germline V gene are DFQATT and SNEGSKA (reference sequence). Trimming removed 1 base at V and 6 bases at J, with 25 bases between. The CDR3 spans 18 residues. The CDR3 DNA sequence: TGCAGTGCTAGAGGATCTAGCGGTCAGGAGTTTTTTAGTCAGCCCCAGCATTTT. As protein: CSARGSSGQEFFSQPQHF.

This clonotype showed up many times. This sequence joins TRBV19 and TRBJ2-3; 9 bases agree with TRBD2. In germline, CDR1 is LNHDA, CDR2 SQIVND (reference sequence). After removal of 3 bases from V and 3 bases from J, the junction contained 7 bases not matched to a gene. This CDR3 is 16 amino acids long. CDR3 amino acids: CASSIGSGSNTDTQYF. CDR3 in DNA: TGTGCCAGTAGTATCGGTAGCGGGAGTAATACAGATACGCAGTATTTT. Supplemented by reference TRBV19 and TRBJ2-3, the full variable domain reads DGGITQSPKYLFRKEGQNVTLSCEQNLNHDAMYWYRQDPGQGLRLIYYSQIVNDFQKGDIAEGYSVSREKKESFPLTVTSAQKNPTAFYLCASSIGSGSNTDTQYFGPGTRLTVL.